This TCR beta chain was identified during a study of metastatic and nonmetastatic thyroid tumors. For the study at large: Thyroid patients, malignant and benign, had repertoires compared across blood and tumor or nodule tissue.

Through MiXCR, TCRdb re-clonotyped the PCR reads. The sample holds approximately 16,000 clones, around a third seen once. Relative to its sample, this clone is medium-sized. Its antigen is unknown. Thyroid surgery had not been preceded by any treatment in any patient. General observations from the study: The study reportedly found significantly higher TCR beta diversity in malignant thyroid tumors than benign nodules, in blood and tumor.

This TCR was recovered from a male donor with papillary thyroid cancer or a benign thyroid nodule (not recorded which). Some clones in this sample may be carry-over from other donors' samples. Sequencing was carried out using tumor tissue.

The CDR3 DNA sequence: TGTGCCAGCAGTAAGATTCTATCAGGGGTCGTTTCAGGGCAGTACTTC. As protein: CASSKILSGVVSGQYF. This sequence joins TRBV11-2 and TRBJ2-7, with D perhaps TRBD1 (6 bases). Germline CDR1 is SGHAT and CDR2 is FQNNGV. Trimming shortened V by 6 bases and J by 9 bases, and 27 bases separated the two germline ends. CDR3 size: 16 residues.